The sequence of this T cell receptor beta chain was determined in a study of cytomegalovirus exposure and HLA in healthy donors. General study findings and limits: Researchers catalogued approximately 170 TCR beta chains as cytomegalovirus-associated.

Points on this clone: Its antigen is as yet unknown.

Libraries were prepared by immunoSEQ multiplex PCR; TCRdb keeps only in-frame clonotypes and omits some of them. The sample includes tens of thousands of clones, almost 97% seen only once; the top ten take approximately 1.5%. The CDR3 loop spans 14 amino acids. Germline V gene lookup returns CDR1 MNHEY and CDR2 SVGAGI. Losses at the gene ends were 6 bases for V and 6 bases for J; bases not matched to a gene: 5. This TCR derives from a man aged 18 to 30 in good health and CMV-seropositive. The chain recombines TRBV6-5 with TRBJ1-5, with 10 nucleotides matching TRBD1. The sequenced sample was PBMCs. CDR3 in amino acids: CASRIGQGVQPQHF. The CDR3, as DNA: TGTGCCAGCAGGATAGGACAGGGGGTTCAGCCCCAGCATTTT.